This T cell receptor beta chain was identified in a study of blood T cell repertoires in COVID-19. Profiled with immunoSEQ multiplex PCR; TCRdb holds only in-frame clones, not every one. Here the sample spans 450,000 to 500,000 clones, 75% to 90% being singletons. V trimming: 6 bases; J trimming: 7 bases; junction bases outside the gene matches: 11. This CDR3 has 13 amino acids. Germline loops: CDR1 SQVTM, CDR2 ANQGSEA. Sequencing input: peripheral blood. This sequence originates from a human donor in a cohort sampled during active COVID-19. The chain combines TRBV29-1 with TRBJ2-5, with 7 bases aligning to TRBD2. The CDR3 DNA follows: TGCAGCGTCTGGACTAGAGTCGTCGGGACCCAGTACTTC. Its translation is CSVWTRVVGTQYF.